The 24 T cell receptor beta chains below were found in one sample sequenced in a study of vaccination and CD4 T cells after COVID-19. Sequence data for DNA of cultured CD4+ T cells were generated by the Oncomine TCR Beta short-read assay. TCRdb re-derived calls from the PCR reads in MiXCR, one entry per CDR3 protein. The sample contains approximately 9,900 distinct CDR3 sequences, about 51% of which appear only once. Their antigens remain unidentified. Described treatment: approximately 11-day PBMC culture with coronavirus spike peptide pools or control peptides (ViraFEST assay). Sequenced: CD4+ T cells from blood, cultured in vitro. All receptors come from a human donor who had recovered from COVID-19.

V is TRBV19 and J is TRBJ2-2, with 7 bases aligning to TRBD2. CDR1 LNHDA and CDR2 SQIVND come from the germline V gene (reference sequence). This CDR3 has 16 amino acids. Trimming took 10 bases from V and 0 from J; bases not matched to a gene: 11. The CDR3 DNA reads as TGTGCCACAAAACGTCTCGCGGGGGCGAACACCGGGGAGCTGTTTTTT. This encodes CATKRLAGANTGELFF.

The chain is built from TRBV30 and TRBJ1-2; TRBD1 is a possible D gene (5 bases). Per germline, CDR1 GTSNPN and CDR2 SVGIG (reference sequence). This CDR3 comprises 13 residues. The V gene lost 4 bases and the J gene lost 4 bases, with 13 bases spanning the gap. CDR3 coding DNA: TGTGCCTGGACTAGACAGATCGGCTATGGCTACACCTTC. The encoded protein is CAWTRQIGYGYTF.

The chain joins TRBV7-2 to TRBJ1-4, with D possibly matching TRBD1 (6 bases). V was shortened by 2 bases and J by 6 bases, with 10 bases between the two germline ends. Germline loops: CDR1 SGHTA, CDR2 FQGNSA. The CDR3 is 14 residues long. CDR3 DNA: TGTGCCAGCAGCTTACACAGGGCCGATGAAAAACTGTTTTTT. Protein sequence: CASSLHRADEKLFF.

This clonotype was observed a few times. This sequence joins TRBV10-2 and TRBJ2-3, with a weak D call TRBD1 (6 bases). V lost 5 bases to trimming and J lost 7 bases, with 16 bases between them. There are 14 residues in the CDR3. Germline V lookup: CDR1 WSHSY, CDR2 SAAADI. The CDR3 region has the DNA TGCGCCAGCAGTTTCACTGCCCAGGGGAATACGCAGTATTTT. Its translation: CASSFTAQGNTQYF.

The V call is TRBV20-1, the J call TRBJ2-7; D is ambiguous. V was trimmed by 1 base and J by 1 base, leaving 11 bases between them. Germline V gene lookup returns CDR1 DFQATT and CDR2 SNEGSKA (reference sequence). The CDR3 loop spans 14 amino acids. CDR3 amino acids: CSARAVAGSYEQYF. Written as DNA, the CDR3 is TGCAGTGCTAGAGCGGTTGCAGGATCCTACGAGCAGTACTTC.

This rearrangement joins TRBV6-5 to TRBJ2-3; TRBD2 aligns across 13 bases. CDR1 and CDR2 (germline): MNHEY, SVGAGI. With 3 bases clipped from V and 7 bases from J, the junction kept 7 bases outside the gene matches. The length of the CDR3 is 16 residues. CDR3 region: CASSYTLGLAGYTQYF. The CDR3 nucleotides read TGTGCCAGCAGTTATACATTGGGACTAGCGGGGTATACGCAGTATTTT.

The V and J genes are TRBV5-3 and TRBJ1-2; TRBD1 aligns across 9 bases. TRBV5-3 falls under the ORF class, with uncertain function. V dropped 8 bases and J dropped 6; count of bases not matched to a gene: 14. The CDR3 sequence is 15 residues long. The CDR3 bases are TGTGCCAGCAGAGCCACCGGGACAGGGTCTCATGGCTACACCTTC. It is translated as CASRATGTGSHGYTF.

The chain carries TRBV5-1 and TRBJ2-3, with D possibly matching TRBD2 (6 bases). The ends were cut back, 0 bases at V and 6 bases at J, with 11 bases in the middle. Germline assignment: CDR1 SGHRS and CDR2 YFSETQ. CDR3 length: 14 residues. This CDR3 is CASSLVGLQDTQYF. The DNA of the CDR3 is TGCGCCAGCAGCTTGGTCGGACTACAGGATACGCAGTATTTT.

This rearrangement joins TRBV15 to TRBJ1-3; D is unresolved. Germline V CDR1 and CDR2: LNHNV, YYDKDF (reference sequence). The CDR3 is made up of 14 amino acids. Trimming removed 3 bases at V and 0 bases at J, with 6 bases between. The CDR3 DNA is TGTGCCACCAGCAGTGGGCTCTCTGGAAACACCATATATTTT. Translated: CATSSGLSGNTIYF.

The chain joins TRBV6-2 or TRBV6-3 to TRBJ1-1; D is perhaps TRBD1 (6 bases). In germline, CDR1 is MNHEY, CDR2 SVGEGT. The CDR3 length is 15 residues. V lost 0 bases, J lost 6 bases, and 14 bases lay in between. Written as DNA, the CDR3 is TGTGCCAGCAGTTACTCGAACTGGGGGCCCCCTGAAGCTTTCTTT. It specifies CASSYSNWGPPEAFF.

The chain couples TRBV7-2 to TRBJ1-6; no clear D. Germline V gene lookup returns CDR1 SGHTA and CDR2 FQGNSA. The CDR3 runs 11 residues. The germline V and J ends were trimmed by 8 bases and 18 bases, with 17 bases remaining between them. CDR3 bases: TGTGCCAGCGGGGTAGCGGCGATCTCCCACTTT. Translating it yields CASGVAAISHF.

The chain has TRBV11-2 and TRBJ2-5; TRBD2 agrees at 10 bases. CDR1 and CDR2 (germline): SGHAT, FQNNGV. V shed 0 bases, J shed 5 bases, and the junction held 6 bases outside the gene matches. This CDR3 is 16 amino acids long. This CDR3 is CASSLELAGFRETQYF. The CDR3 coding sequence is TGTGCCAGCAGCTTAGAACTAGCGGGGTTCCGTGAGACCCAGTACTTC.

The CDR3 DNA is TGTGCCAGCAGTCGGAACGGGCTAGCCAAAAACATTCAGTACTTC. Translated, it gives CASSRNGLAKNIQYF. The chain couples TRBV27 to TRBJ2-4; D gene unclear. The CDR3 has 15 amino acids. CDR1 and CDR2 from the germline V gene are MNHEY and SMNVEV (reference sequence). The V end lost 5 bases, the J end lost 0 bases, and 11 bases lay between the germline ends.

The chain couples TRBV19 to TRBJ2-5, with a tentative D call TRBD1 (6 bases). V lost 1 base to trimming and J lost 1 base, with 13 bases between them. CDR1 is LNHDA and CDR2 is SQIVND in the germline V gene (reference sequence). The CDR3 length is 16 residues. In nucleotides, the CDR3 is TGTGCCAGTAGTATAGTGGCAGGGGCAGTCCAAGAGACCCAGTACTTC. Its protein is CASSIVAGAVQETQYF.

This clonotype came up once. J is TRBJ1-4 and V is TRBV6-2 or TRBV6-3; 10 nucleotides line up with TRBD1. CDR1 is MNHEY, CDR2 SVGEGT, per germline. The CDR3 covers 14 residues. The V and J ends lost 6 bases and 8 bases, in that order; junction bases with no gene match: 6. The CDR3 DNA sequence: TGTGCCAGCAGCGATGGGACAGGGGTGGAAAAACTGTTTTTT. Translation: CASSDGTGVEKLFF.

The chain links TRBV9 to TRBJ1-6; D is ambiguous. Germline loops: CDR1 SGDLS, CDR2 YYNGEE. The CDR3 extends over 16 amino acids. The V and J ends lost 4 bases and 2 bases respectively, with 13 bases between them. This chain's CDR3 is CASSLEPVPYNSPLHF. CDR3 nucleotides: TGTGCCAGCAGCCTTGAACCAGTCCCCTATAATTCACCCCTCCACTTT.

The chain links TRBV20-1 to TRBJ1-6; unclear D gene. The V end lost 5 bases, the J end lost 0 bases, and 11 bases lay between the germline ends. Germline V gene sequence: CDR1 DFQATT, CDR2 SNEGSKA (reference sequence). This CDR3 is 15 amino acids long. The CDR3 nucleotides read TGCAGTGCTCCCGACGTGAGCTCCTATAATTCACCCCTCCACTTT. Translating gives CSAPDVSSYNSPLHF.

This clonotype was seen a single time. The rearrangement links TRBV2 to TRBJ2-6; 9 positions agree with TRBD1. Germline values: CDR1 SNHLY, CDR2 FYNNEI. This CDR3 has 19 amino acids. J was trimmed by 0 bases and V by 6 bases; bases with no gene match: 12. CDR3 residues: CASRALRDRVLSGANVLTF. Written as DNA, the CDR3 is TGTGCCAGCAGAGCGCTCAGGGACAGGGTCCTCTCTGGGGCCAACGTCCTGACTTTC.

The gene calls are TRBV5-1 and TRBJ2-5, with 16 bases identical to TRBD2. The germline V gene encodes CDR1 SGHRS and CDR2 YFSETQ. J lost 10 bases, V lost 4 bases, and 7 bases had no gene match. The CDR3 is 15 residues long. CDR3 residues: CASSKAGTSGGVQYF. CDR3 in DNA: TGCGCCAGCAGCAAAGCCGGGACTAGCGGGGGGGTCCAGTACTTC.

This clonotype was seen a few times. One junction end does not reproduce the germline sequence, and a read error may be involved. The CDR3 DNA reads TGTGCTAGCAGCTTAGGAACAGGGCAAGAGACCCAGTACTTC. Translating it yields CASSLGTGQETQYF. This chain connects TRBV7-7 to TRBJ2-5; TRBD1 might be the D (6 bases). This CDR3 comprises 14 residues. Germline V gives CDR1 SSHAT, CDR2 FNYEAQ (reference sequence).

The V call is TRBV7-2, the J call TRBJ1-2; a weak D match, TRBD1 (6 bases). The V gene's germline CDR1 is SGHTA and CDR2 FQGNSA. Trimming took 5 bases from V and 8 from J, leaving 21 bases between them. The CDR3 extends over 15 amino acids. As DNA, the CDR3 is TGTGCCAGCAGCCCGCGATCGACAGGCAGGGAAGGCTACACCTTC. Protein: CASSPRSTGREGYTF.

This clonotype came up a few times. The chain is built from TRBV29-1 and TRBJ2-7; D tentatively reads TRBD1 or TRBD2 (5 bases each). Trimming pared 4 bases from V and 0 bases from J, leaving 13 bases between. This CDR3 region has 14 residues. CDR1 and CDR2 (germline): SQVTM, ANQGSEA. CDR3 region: CSVVGRDVSYEQYF. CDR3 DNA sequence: TGCAGCGTTGTCGGCAGGGACGTCTCCTACGAGCAGTACTTC.

The CDR3 here is CASSFASTETQYF. The CDR3 region has the DNA TGTGCCAGCAGCTTTGCTAGCACGGAGACCCAGTACTTC. The chain couples TRBV5-6 to TRBJ2-5; perhaps TRBD2 as D (5 bases). The V end lost 2 bases, the J end lost 5 bases, and 10 bases lay between the germline ends. The CDR3 consists of 13 residues. In germline, CDR1 is SGHDT, CDR2 YYEEEE.

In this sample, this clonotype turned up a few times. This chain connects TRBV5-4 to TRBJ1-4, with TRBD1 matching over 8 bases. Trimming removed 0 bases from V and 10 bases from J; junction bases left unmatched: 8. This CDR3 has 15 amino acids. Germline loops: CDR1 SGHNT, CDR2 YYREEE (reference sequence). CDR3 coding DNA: TGTGCCAGCAGCTTGGATCAGGGGGCGGGAGGAAAACTGTTTTTT. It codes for CASSLDQGAGGKLFF. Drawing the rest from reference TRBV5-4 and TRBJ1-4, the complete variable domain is ETGVTQSPTHLIKTRGQQVTLRCSSQSGHNTVSWYQQALGQGPQFIFQYYREEENGRGNFPPRFSGLQFPNYSSELNVNALELDDSALYLCASSLDQGAGGKLFFGSGTQLSVL.